This T cell receptor beta chain was observed in a study of cytomegalovirus exposure and HLA in healthy donors. The study, taken as a whole, reports: The study carried out a later analysis of TCR beta sequences. It associated 15,000 to 20,000 of them with specific HLA alleles at a false discovery rate of 0.05. More than 150 TCR beta chains were listed as cytomegalovirus-associated.

The PCR contained 60 Vbeta and 13 Jbeta primers. Sequenced by immunoSEQ multiplex PCR; TCRdb stores in-frame clones only, minus some. The table shows roughly 140,000 clones, with 65% to 85% occurring only once. Turning to this clone: Its cognate antigen is unknown.

This CDR3 region has 15 residues. Germline CDR1 and CDR2: LGHNA and YNFKEQ. Trimming removed 4 bases from V and 0 bases from J; junction bases left unmatched: 3. Sequencing was carried out using PBMCs. The V call is TRBV4-2, the J call TRBJ1-2, with 9 bases that match TRBD1. The origin of this receptor is a male donor in good health and CMV-seronegative. CDR3 in DNA: TGTGCCAGCAGCCGGGGACAGGGTCCTAACTATGGCTACACCTTC. Amino acid sequence: CASSRGQGPNYGYTF.